The 18 T cell receptor beta chains given below trace back to one sample, sequenced in a study of shared clonotypes between healthy human individuals. Clones were sequenced by immunoSEQ multiplex PCR, and TCRdb holds only the in-frame ones, with some missing. The data contain about 2,500,000 clones, about 92% of them singletons. The specimen was naive CD4+ T cells sorted from blood. Subset in this sample: CD45RA+ positively selected. All receptors come from a man younger than 35 in good health.

The gene calls are TRBV29-1 and TRBJ1-2; D is undetermined. Deletions cut 4 bases from V and 10 bases from J, with 13 bases between. The CDR3 contains 11 residues. Germline values: CDR1 SQVTM, CDR2 ANQGSEA. The CDR3 reads CSVVGRVSYTF. In nucleotides, the CDR3 is TGCAGCGTTGTTGGCCGGGTTTCCTACACCTTC.

The chain has TRBV10-1 and TRBJ2-7; 10 nucleotides agree with TRBD1. Germline V CDR1 and CDR2: WNHNN, SYGVQD (reference sequence). V lost 5 bases, J lost 5 bases, and 9 bases stayed unmatched. The CDR3 spans 15 residues. CDR3 nucleotide sequence: TGCGCCAGCAGTACAGGAGGGACAGGGGAAGACGAGCAGTACTTC. The encoded protein is CASSTGGTGEDEQYF.

The rearrangement links TRBV28 to TRBJ2-2, with D perhaps matching TRBD2 (5 bases). Germline CDR1 is MDHEN and CDR2 is SYDVKM. The CDR3 contains 17 residues. Trimming cost V 7 bases and J 0 bases, with 18 bases left between them. The CDR3 DNA sequence: TGTGCCAGCATAGGGCGGAGGCCGGATCCGAACACCGGGGAGCTGTTTTTT. This codes for CASIGRRPDPNTGELFF.

This chain uses TRBV2 with TRBJ1-2; TRBD1 aligns across 11 bases. This CDR3 has 14 amino acids. The J segment lost 4 bases and the V segment lost 8 bases, leaving 6 bases of the junction unmatched. The germline CDR1 and CDR2 sequences are SNHLY and FYNNEI. The CDR3 loop is CASGRGQGVYGYTF. The CDR3 DNA reads as TGTGCCAGCGGCCGGGGACAGGGGGTCTATGGCTACACCTTC. The variable domain in full, completed from reference TRBV2 and TRBJ1-2, reads EPEVTQTPSHQVTQMGQEVILRCVPISNHLYFYWYRQILGQKVEFLVSFYNNEISEKSEIFDDQFSVERPDGSNFTLKIRSTKLEDSAMYFCASGRGQGVYGYTFGSGTRLTVV.

This sequence joins TRBV4-3 and TRBJ2-7; 10 bases line up with TRBD1. The length of the CDR3 is 16 residues. Germline lookup yields CDR1 LGHNA and CDR2 YSLEER. J lost 3 bases, V lost 3 bases, and 8 bases had no gene match. DNA for the CDR3: TGCGCCAGCAGCCAGACCCCGGGACAGGGGAACTACGAGCAGTACTTC. Protein: CASSQTPGQGNYEQYF.

The chain has TRBV10-3 and TRBJ1-3; 9 nucleotides match TRBD1. J was trimmed by 2 bases and V by 10 bases; bases with no gene match: 3. CDR3 length equals 13 residues. Looked up from germline, CDR1 is ENHRY and CDR2 is SYGVKD. The CDR3 sequence: CASGTGPGNTIYF. Written as DNA, the CDR3 is TGTGCCAGCGGGACAGGGCCTGGAAACACCATATATTTT.

This chain connects TRBV7-9 to TRBJ1-6, with D perhaps TRBD1 (6 bases). The CDR3 has 15 residues. Trimming removed 5 bases at V and 6 bases at J, with 14 bases between. Germline V lookup: CDR1 SEHNR, CDR2 FQNEAQ (reference sequence). CDR3 protein: CASSQTGDGNSPLHF. DNA of the CDR3: TGTGCCAGCAGCCAGACAGGTGACGGTAATTCACCCCTCCACTTT.

Comment on this clone: At the DNA level, this CDR3 is encoded by other sequences in the same sample as well. This chain links TRBV2 with TRBJ1-1, with D possibly TRBD1 on 5 matching bases. This CDR3 region has 13 residues. Deletions cut 5 bases from V and 1 base from J, with 8 bases between. Germline loops: CDR1 SNHLY, CDR2 FYNNEI. CDR3 protein: CASSTTGNTEAFF. The CDR3 DNA reads TGTGCCAGCAGTACTACAGGGAACACTGAAGCTTTCTTT.

The chain uses TRBV25-1 and TRBJ2-5; D could derive from TRBD1 or TRBD2 (6 bases each). The V and J ends lost 10 bases and 0 bases respectively, with 15 bases between them. The germline V gene has CDR1 MGHDK and CDR2 SYGVNS. There are 14 residues in the CDR3. The CDR3 reads CATSVGGNQETQYF. DNA for the CDR3: TGTGCCACCTCAGTAGGGGGGAACCAAGAGACCCAGTACTTC.

The chain carries TRBV18 and TRBJ2-1; the D gene is possibly TRBD2 (7 bases). Germline loops: CDR1 KGHSH, CDR2 LQKENI. The CDR3 is made up of 14 amino acids. V gave up 1 base and J gave up 7 bases, with 11 bases separating them. CDR3 coding DNA: TGTGCCAGCTCACCACGGGGGGGGGCTAATGAGCAGTTCTTC. Protein sequence: CASSPRGGANEQFF.

The V gene is TRBV28, the J gene TRBJ1-2; D not certain. Between the trimmed V and J ends, which lost 2 bases and 3 bases, there was a span of 13 bases. CDR3 length: 15 residues. Looked up from germline, CDR1 is MDHEN and CDR2 is SYDVKM. The CDR3 DNA follows: TGTGCCAGCAGTTTACCCCGGACGGGCTACTATGGCTACACCTTC. It yields the protein CASSLPRTGYYGYTF.

About this clone itself: Distinct nucleotide sequences in the sample also encode this CDR3. V usage is TRBV11-2 and J usage is TRBJ2-3; D not certain. CDR3 length: 11 amino acids. Germline-derived CDR1 and CDR2 are SGHAT and FQNNGV. Between the trimmed V and J ends, which lost 1 base and 6 bases, there was a span of 2 bases. CDR3 in amino acids: CASSLVDTQYF. The CDR3 DNA sequence: TGTGCCAGCAGCTTAGTTGATACGCAGTATTTT.

The V gene is TRBV11-2, the J gene TRBJ2-5; D not certain. The CDR3 length is 13 residues. V shed 2 bases and J shed 2 bases, with 6 bases lying between them. Germline V gene data show CDR1 as SGHAT and CDR2 as FQNNGV. The chain's CDR3 is CASSLSGQETQYF. The DNA for the CDR3 is TGTGCCAGCAGCTTATCTGGGCAAGAGACCCAGTACTTC.

CDR3 bases: TGTGCCAGCAGCGTAGACGGGAGGGCCCCAGATACGCAGTATTTT. Amino acids: CASSVDGRAPDTQYF. This chain connects TRBV9 to TRBJ2-3; 8 bases line up with TRBD2. The CDR3 is 15 amino acids. Germline V gives CDR1 SGDLS, CDR2 YYNGEE. V shed 0 bases, J shed 4 bases, and the junction held 4 bases outside the gene matches.

The chain uses TRBV5-1 and TRBJ2-2; 8 positions match TRBD1. The CDR3 length is 16 residues. Unmatched junction bases numbered 4, after V lost 1 base and J lost 2 bases. CDR1 and CDR2 (germline): SGHRS, YFSETQ. CDR3 nucleotides: TGCGCCAGCAGCTTGACAGGGGGACACAACACCGGGGAGCTGTTTTTT. It is translated as CASSLTGGHNTGELFF.

J is TRBJ1-5 and V is TRBV14; D call uncertain. V lost 11 bases, J lost 7 bases, and 18 bases lay in between. This CDR3 has 13 amino acids. Per the germline V gene, CDR1 is SGHDN and CDR2 is FVKESK. CDR3 DNA: TGTGCCGCAGTATTAGCGAGAGCACAGCCCCAGCATTTT. Translated, it gives CAAVLARAQPQHF.

This sequence joins TRBV2 and TRBJ1-6; maybe TRBD1 (6 bases). The CDR3 loop spans 16 amino acids. Germline V gene lookup returns CDR1 SNHLY and CDR2 FYNNEI. V lost 6 bases and J 6 bases, leaving 18 bases between the germline ends. The CDR3 is CASRGGTLLGNSPLHF. In nucleotides, the CDR3 is TGTGCCAGCAGGGGAGGGACACTTTTGGGTAATTCACCCCTCCACTTT. The full variable domain, with the rest looked up from reference TRBV2 and TRBJ1-6, is EPEVTQTPSHQVTQMGQEVILRCVPISNHLYFYWYRQILGQKVEFLVSFYNNEISEKSEIFDDQFSVERPDGSNFTLKIRSTKLEDSAMYFCASRGGTLLGNSPLHFGNGTRLTVT.

This chain links TRBV18 with TRBJ2-3; D is uncertain. The germline CDR1 and CDR2 sequences are KGHSH and LQKENI. This CDR3 is built from 13 residues. The V end was cut by 6 bases, the J end by 6 bases, with 13 bases between. CDR3 sequence: CASSPEVDDTQYF. The DNA of the CDR3 is TGTGCCAGCTCCCCAGAGGTAGATGATACGCAGTATTTT.